The rows below give T cell receptor delta chains drawn from one sample of a study of Vγ9Vδ2 T cells in congenital toxoplasmosis. TCRdb re-processed the reads using CATT. This sample carries 700 to 1,000 delta-chain clones, 10% to 15% of them seen once, and the ten largest clones take 15%. Source material: gamma-delta T cells from blood. All receptors derive from a child under 10 years old born to a mother with Toxoplasma gondii infection during pregnancy, either congenitally infected or uninfected (not recorded which). The CDR3 runs from the conserved cysteine through the conserved F or W. Each record gives: clone size, J gene, D gene, V gene, CDR3 DNA, CDR3 protein. A D gene is named only where the DNA matches it firmly. The size of a clone is reported for some rows only, either as once, few or many, or as a class for expanded clones.

large | TRDJ1 | . | TRDV1 | TGTGCTCTTGGGGAAGCGGCGGCGTTTACTGGGTACACCGATAAACTCATCTTT | CALGEAAAFTGYTDKLIF
large | TRDJ1 | TRDD3 | TRDV2 | TGTGCCTGTGACAAACTGGGGGATACCGATAAACTCATCTTT | CACDKLGDTDKLIF
large | TRDJ2 | TRDD3 | TRDV2 | TGTGCCTGTGACCCTTTGCTGGGGGATTTGACAGCACAACTCTTCTTT | CACDPLLGDLTAQLFF
few | TRDJ3 | . | TRDV2 | TGTGCCAGTGACACCGGATACTTAGGCTCCTGGGACACCCGACAGATGTTTTTC | CASDTGYLGSWDTRQMFF
medium-sized | TRDJ1 | TRDD3 | TRAV38-2/DV8 | TGTGCTTATGGGAGCGGCCTTCCTCGGTACTGGGGGATACGCGGGTACACCGATAAACTCATCTTT | CAYGSGLPRYWGIRGYTDKLIF
medium-sized | TRDJ1 | TRDD3 | TRDV1 | TGTGCTCTTGGGGACCCTTCGGTCGGATACGCGGGGTGGACCGATAAACTCATCTTT | CALGDPSVGYAGWTDKLIF
large | TRDJ3 | TRDD3 | TRDV2 | TGTGCCTGTGACACACTGGGGGATACGCGGAGCTCCTGGGACACCCGACAGATGTTTTTC | CACDTLGDTRSSWDTRQMFF
large | TRDJ3 | . | TRDV2 | TGTGCCTGTGACACCGTCTGGGGCTCCTGGGACACCCGACAGATGTTTTTC | CACDTVWGSWDTRQMFF
few | TRDJ1 | . | TRDV3 | TGTGCCTGTGACACCGATAAACTCATCTTT | CACDTDKLIF
large | TRDJ3 | TRDD2 | TRDV1 | TGTGCTCTTGGGAGCGGGTGCGGCCTTCCTACGTCTGGGTACATTTGGGACACCCGACAGATGTTTTTC | CALGSGCGLPTSGYIWDTRQMFF
. | TRDJ1 | . | TRDV3 | TGTGCCTTTAGCGGCTCTTCAAATGATAAACTCATCTTT | CAFSGSSNDKLIF
large | TRDJ1 | TRDD3 | TRDV3 | TGTGCCTATCAGGTCGGGGGGATAAGGAGGGGCACCGATAAACTCATCTTT | CAYQVGGIRRGTDKLIF
large | TRDJ1 | TRDD3 | TRDV1 | TGTGCTCTTGGATCCCCCTCTACCCTTACTGGGGGGTACACCGATAAACTCATCTTT | CALGSPSTLTGGYTDKLIF
large | TRDJ1 | TRDD3 | TRDV3 | TGTGCCTTTGTCCCATGCAAGTACTGGGGGACAAGGATTCCATACACCGATAAACTCATCTTT | CAFVPCKYWGTRIPYTDKLIF
large | TRDJ1 | . | TRAV29/DV5 | TGTGCAGCAAGCGGGACTGATCACCGAGAGGAACTCATCTTT | CAASGTDHREELIF
medium-sized | TRDJ1 | TRDD2 | TRDV1 | TGTGCTCTTGGGGGGTCCTTCCTACCCCGGGGGACCGATTCCGATAAACTCATCTTT | CALGGSFLPRGTDSDKLIF
large | TRDJ3 | TRDD3 | TRDV2 | TGTGCCTGTGACAATACTGGGGGATACTCCTGGGACACCCGACAGATGTTTTTC | CACDNTGGYSWDTRQMFF
large | TRDJ1 | . | TRDV1 | TGTGCTCTTGGGGACGGGCTCCGGTGGCCTGGGTCGGGGGGTAAACTCATCTTT | CALGDGLRWPGSGGKLIF
large | TRDJ1 | . | TRDV2 | TGTGCCTGTGACACCGGGGGGTACACCGATAAACTCATCTTT | CACDTGGYTDKLIF
. | TRDJ1 | TRDD3 | TRDV1 | TGTGCTCTTGGGGAACCAGGGCGTACTGGGGGAACTAAACTCATCTTT | CALGEPGRTGGTKLIF
large | TRDJ1 | . | TRAV38-2/DV8 | TGTGCTTATAGGAGCGCGTCTATAAGCGGTGGGAGCCCGCTCACCGATAAACTCATCTTT | CAYRSASISGGSPLTDKLIF
large | TRDJ2 | . | TRDV1 | TGTGCTCTTGGGGAACCCCACCCCGGGCTGACAGCACAACTCTTCTTT | CALGEPHPGLTAQLFF
large | TRDJ1 | TRDD3 | TRDV1 | TGTGCTCTTGGGGAATTTACTTCGGCTACTGGGGGATACGCTGGGGGGGGGAACACCGATAAACTCATCTTT | CALGEFTSATGGYAGGGNTDKLIF
few | TRDJ1 | . | TRDV1 | TGTGCTCTTGGGGAACTGTGCGGGGTATTGGGGGGACTCATCTTT | CALGELCGVLGGLIF
large | TRDJ1 | TRDD3 | TRDV3 | TGTGCCTTTAGGTCCCTAGTGCGAAAAGGGAAATATACTGGGGGATACGCGGGGCCCCACTCAAAACTCATCTTT | CAFRSLVRKGKYTGGYAGPHSKLIF
medium-sized | TRDJ1 | . | TRDV1 | TGTGCTCTTGGGGAACTAGGCAGCGTCACCCACACCGATAAACTCATCTTT | CALGELGSVTHTDKLIF
large | TRDJ1 | . | TRDV2 | TGTGCCTGTGACACCGTGGGGAAAATCGATAAACTCATCTTT | CACDTVGKIDKLIF
large | TRDJ1 | TRDD3 | TRDV1 | TGTGCTCTTGGGGAACTAGCGGTTCTCCGAATACTGGGGGCTCCTTACACCGATAAACTCATCTTT | CALGELAVLRILGAPYTDKLIF
large | TRDJ3 | TRDD3 | TRDV2 | TGTGCCTGTGACATACTGGGGGATACCTGGGACACCCGACAGATGTTTTTC | CACDILGDTWDTRQMFF
. | TRDJ1 | . | TRDV3 | TGTGCCTTTTTGGGTATGGGGGGGAAACTCATCTTT | CAFLGMGGKLIF
large | TRDJ3 | TRDD3 | TRDV2 | TGTGCCTGTGACCGAGTCGTACTGGGGGACTCCTGGGACACCCGACAGATGTTTTTC | CACDRVVLGDSWDTRQMFF
. | TRDJ3 | TRDD3 | TRDV2 | TGTGCCTGTGACACCGTGCAATCTGGGGGATATGCTGGCGGGGACACCCGACAGATGTTTTTC | CACDTVQSGGYAGGDTRQMFF
large | TRDJ2 | . | TRDV1 | TGTGCTCTTGGGGAAGACCTACCGGGGCATACGCTCATTAGGGCTATGACAGCACAACTCTTCTTT | CALGEDLPGHTLIRAMTAQLFF
few | TRDJ3 | TRDD3 | TRDV2 | TGTGCCTGTGATCCTGTACTGGGGGCCTCACACACCCGACAGATGTTTTTC | CACDPVLGASHTRQMFF
large | TRDJ2 | . | TRDV1 | TGTGCTCTTGGGCCACCCTCGCCTACCATTATGGGGCCTTCCCTGACAGCACAACTCTTCTTT | CALGPPSPTIMGPSLTAQLFF
hyperexpanded | TRDJ1 | . | TRDV2 | TGTGCCTGTGACACCGTACAGTACACCGATAAACTCATCTTT | CACDTVQYTDKLIF
large | TRDJ1 | TRDD3 | TRDV1 | TGTGCTCTTGGGGAACTACCCTACCCAGAGGGAGTACTGGGGGAGCACAAACTCATCTTT | CALGELPYPEGVLGEHKLIF
medium-sized | TRDJ1 | TRDD3 | TRDV2 | TGTGCCTGTGACGCCTTGACTGGGGGATACTACGGCGATAAACTCATCTTT | CACDALTGGYYGDKLIF
large | TRDJ3 | . | TRDV2 | TGTGCCTGTGACACCTGGGACACCCGACAGATGTTTTTC | CACDTWDTRQMFF
large | TRDJ1 | TRDD3 | TRDV2 | TGTGCCTGTGACCCCGCTTCCGGCGGGGGATACTTACCGGGTCGGGGGGATAAACTCATCTTT | CACDPASGGGYLPGRGDKLIF
. | TRDJ1 | . | TRDV1 | TGTGCTCTTGGGGAACCCGTCGGATATCGGGTATACACCGATAAACTCATCTTT | CALGEPVGYRVYTDKLIF